The rows below give T cell receptor beta chains drawn from one sample of a study of T-cell reconstitution after alpha-beta-depleted transplantation in children. One entry per CDR3 protein, called by TCRdb with MiXCR from the PCR reads. The repertoire holds about 870,000 distinct CDR3 sequences, with about 15% as singletons. The sample here was PBMCs, mostly from graft donor cells, taken 360 days after TCRalphabeta/CD19-depleted stem cell transplant. The receptor set was obtained from a male patient between 10 and 17 years old who had a stem cell transplant for acute lymphoblastic leukemia, so the T cells may come from the graft donor. Both conserved end residues are part of each CDR3.

V	J	CDR3
TRBV5-1	TRBJ1-2	CASSERIGTVANYGYTF
TRBV5-1	TRBJ2-1	CASSLLVVAGASYNEQFF
TRBV6-1	TRBJ1-5	CASSGSHQPLTQPQHF
TRBV20-1	TRBJ2-1	CSASAPAGPSYNEQFF
TRBV12-3/TRBV12-4	TRBJ2-7	CASSFRVGEQYF
TRBV25-1	TRBJ2-7	CASIIPGRDNSYEQYF
TRBV10-3	TRBJ1-1	CAISEDSPMNTEAFF
TRBV20-1	TRBJ2-4	CSARDQGADKNIQYF
TRBV5-1	TRBJ2-5	CASSLYSAWETQYF
TRBV7-9	TRBJ2-1	CASSEFPTPYNEQFF
TRBV5-1	TRBJ2-5	CASSLSGGRRETQYF
TRBV6-2/TRBV6-3	TRBJ2-5	CASSYSGLAGKETQYF
TRBV29-1	TRBJ2-2	CVGQGNTGELFF
TRBV2	TRBJ2-1	CASRMNQEQFF
TRBV20-1	TRBJ2-7	CSALLGSEQYF
TRBV7-9	TRBJ2-7	CASRAGTESTYEQYF
TRBV15	TRBJ2-7	CATSRDWSGTYEQYF
TRBV5-1	TRBJ2-5	CASSTNQETQYF
TRBV11-2	TRBJ2-7	CASSDIKWGDQYF
TRBV7-3	TRBJ2-3	CASSLGGLAGGGTDTQYF
TRBV11-1	TRBJ2-1	CASSLIGIGGATHNEQFF
TRBV2	TRBJ2-7	CASLQAYEQYF
TRBV12-3/TRBV12-4	TRBJ2-1	CASVTGSGYNEQFF
TRBV6-5	TRBJ2-7	CASSYSGAKGPEQYF
TRBV5-1	TRBJ2-7	CASSPRTGEQYF
TRBV5-1	TRBJ2-2	CASSLAHPARAELFF
TRBV12-3/TRBV12-4	TRBJ1-5	CASSLGTTHNQPQHF
TRBV10-3	TRBJ2-1	CAISPSWGEQFF
TRBV9	TRBJ2-7	CASSEGTAETYEQYF
TRBV29-1	TRBJ2-1	CSGDRSSYNEQFF
TRBV4-1	TRBJ1-3	CASSQYRDYSGNTIYF
TRBV3-1	TRBJ2-1	CATRASGGNNEQFF
TRBV7-6	TRBJ2-1	CASSLWESPSNEQFF
TRBV4-1	TRBJ1-1	CASSPVGQMNTEAFF
TRBV7-9	TRBJ2-4	CASRSLLVAKNIQYF
TRBV20-1	TRBJ2-2	CSARVGGSGELFF
TRBV30	TRBJ2-2	CARTNSLGGELFF